The 15 T cell receptor beta chains in this list originate from one sample, sequenced in a study of T cell responses to AZD1222 COVID-19 vaccine (dated by TCRdb to the early 2020s). Receptors were amplified or captured by the immunoSEQ multiplex PCR assay. TCRdb mirrors the immuneACCESS table, restricted to in-frame sequences. Some clones are absent from its copies; in checked studies, under half trace to an unresolved V gene, and the reason for the others is unknown. The sample has 90,000 to 120,000 clones on record, about 89% of them singletons. Of the sample, 6% to 7% falls within the top ten clones. The time point label here, explained by the study, means: baseline before first vaccination. Here the sequenced sample was peripheral blood, taken on day 0 of AZD1222 vaccination. The receptors were gathered from an adult in good health.

This rearrangement joins TRBV19 to TRBJ2-5; TRBD1 or TRBD2 may be the D gene (5 bases each). V was cut by 4 bases and J by 6 bases, with 12 bases left in between. The CDR3 is 13 residues long. The germline gives CDR1 LNHDA, CDR2 SQIVND (reference sequence). The CDR3 region is CASSTGTTQTQYF. The CDR3 DNA follows: TGTGCCAGTAGTACGGGGACCACGCAGACCCAGTACTTC. The full variable domain, with the rest looked up from reference TRBV19 and TRBJ2-5, is DGGITQSPKYLFRKEGQNVTLSCEQNLNHDAMYWYRQDPGQGLRLIYYSQIVNDFQKGDIAEGYSVSREKKESFPLTVTSAQKNPTAFYLCASSTGTTQTQYFGPGTRLLVL.

The chain has TRBV24-1 and TRBJ1-2; D may be TRBD1 (5 bases). This CDR3 has 14 residues. CDR1 and CDR2 from the germline V gene are KGHDR and SFDVKD. Trimming cost V 4 bases and J 4 bases, with 12 bases left between them. As DNA, the CDR3 is TGTGCCACCAGTGACCGAGGGGCAACCTATGGCTACACCTTC. Its translation is CATSDRGATYGYTF.

This chain connects TRBV28 to TRBJ2-7; D gene ambiguous. CDR1 is MDHEN and CDR2 is SYDVKM in the germline V gene. V was trimmed by 2 bases and J by 2 bases, leaving 4 bases between them. The CDR3 has 12 residues. Here the CDR3 DNA reads TGTGCCAGCAGTTTAGCCCCCTACGAGCAGTACTTC. Translation: CASSLAPYEQYF.

The chain carries TRBV5-4 and TRBJ2-4; TRBD2 matches at 8 bases. Trimming removed 4 bases from V and 6 bases from J; junction bases left unmatched: 18. The CDR3 contains 18 residues. The germline V gene encodes CDR1 SGHNT and CDR2 YYREEE (reference sequence). CDR3 residues: CASSPSLTQPAGGNIQYF. In DNA form, the CDR3 reads TGTGCCAGCAGCCCAAGTCTCACCCAGCCGGCGGGAGGAAACATTCAGTACTTC.

The chain combines TRBV29-1 with TRBJ1-1; D is uncertain. CDR3 size: 13 residues. The V end lost 7 bases, the J end lost 0 bases, and 12 bases lay between the germline ends. Germline assignment: CDR1 SQVTM and CDR2 ANQGSEA. The CDR3 spells CSARTDLNTEAFF. The CDR3 nucleotides are TGCAGCGCCAGGACTGACCTGAACACTGAAGCTTTCTTT. Full variable domain (rest looked up from reference TRBV29-1 and TRBJ1-1): SAVISQKPSRDICQRGTSLTIQCQVDSQVTMMFWYRQQPGQSLTLIATANQGSEATYESGFVIDKFPISRPNLTFSTLTVSNMSPEDSSIYLCSARTDLNTEAFFGQGTRLTVV.

This chain links TRBV27 with TRBJ2-5, with 8 bases fitting TRBD1. Per the germline V gene, CDR1 is MNHEY and CDR2 is SMNVEV (reference sequence). The CDR3 is made up of 15 amino acids. V shed 4 bases and J 3 bases; nucleotides not matched to a gene: 7. The CDR3: CASSSFGTGEETQYF. CDR3 coding DNA: TGTGCCAGCAGTTCCTTTGGGACAGGAGAAGAGACCCAGTACTTC.

The chain recombines TRBV4-3 with TRBJ2-2; D perhaps matches TRBD1 (5 bases). The CDR3 consists of 17 residues. Germline CDR1 and CDR2: LGHNA and YSLEER. The germline V and J ends were trimmed by 3 bases and 2 bases, with 16 bases remaining between them. CDR3 bases: TGCGCCAGCAGCCAGCTCCTAGGCACAGGCAACACCGGGGAGCTGTTTTTT. Its protein product is CASSQLLGTGNTGELFF.

The J gene is TRBJ2-2, the V gene TRBV7-2; TRBD1 is a possible D gene (5 bases). Germline CDR1 and CDR2: SGHTA and FQGNSA. V was trimmed by 10 bases and J by 6 bases, leaving 18 bases between them. This CDR3 spans 14 amino acids. CDR3 in DNA: TGTGCCACGACCCCGGCAGGGATGGCCGGGGAGCTGTTTTTT. Amino acid sequence: CATTPAGMAGELFF.

The rearrangement joins TRBV2 to TRBJ2-2; TRBD2 matches 9 bases. V shed 8 bases, J shed 5 bases, and the junction held 9 bases outside the gene matches. This CDR3 spans 15 amino acids. Germline V gene sequence: CDR1 SNHLY, CDR2 FYNNEI. The CDR3 spells CASVIAGAGTGELFF. The CDR3 DNA reads as TGTGCCAGCGTGATAGCGGGAGCGGGAACCGGGGAGCTGTTTTTT.

V and J are TRBV28 and TRBJ1-4, with D maybe TRBD1 (5 bases). Germline V gives CDR1 MDHEN, CDR2 SYDVKM. The CDR3 is made up of 15 amino acids. The ends were cut back, 6 bases at V and 3 bases at J, with 14 bases in the middle. The CDR3 loop reads CASRFSGTANEKLFF. CDR3 DNA: TGTGCCAGCAGGTTTTCCGGGACGGCTAATGAAAAACTGTTTTTT.

This clone has just a few counts. The chain recombines TRBV19 with TRBJ1-2; D remains unclear. Trimming left V 5 bases short and J 1 base short, with 8 bases between. The CDR3 extends over 13 amino acids. Per the germline V gene, CDR1 is LNHDA and CDR2 is SQIVND (reference sequence). CDR3 coding DNA: TGTGCCAGTAGTCCGGTCGATAACTATGGCTACACCTTC. It specifies CASSPVDNYGYTF.

This chain links TRBV7-2 with TRBJ2-2, with D maybe TRBD1 (6 bases). This CDR3 spans 14 amino acids. Trimming took 7 bases from V and 8 from J, leaving 17 bases between them. Germline V lookup: CDR1 SGHTA, CDR2 FQGNSA. CDR3 nucleotides: TGTGCCAGCATGTCCAGGCAGGGGACGGGGGAGCTGTTTTTT. It translates to CASMSRQGTGELFF.

The rearrangement uses TRBV7-9 and TRBJ2-1; the D gene could be TRBD1 or TRBD2 (5 bases each). This CDR3 spans 19 amino acids. With 2 bases removed from V and 9 bases from J, the gap between germline ends came to 29 bases. Looked up from germline, CDR1 is SEHNR and CDR2 is FQNEAQ (reference sequence). The CDR3 here is CASSLRDPSHGGIIGEQFF. The CDR3 bases are TGTGCCAGCAGCTTAAGGGACCCCTCCCATGGCGGTATTATAGGTGAGCAGTTCTTC.

The J gene is TRBJ1-4, the V gene TRBV19, with D hard to call. This CDR3 has 14 amino acids. The germline gives CDR1 LNHDA, CDR2 SQIVND (reference sequence). The V end was cut by 9 bases, the J end by 0 bases, with 11 bases between. The CDR3 DNA reads as TGTGCCAGCCGAACAGCCCCAACTAATGAAAAACTGTTTTTT. Translation gives CASRTAPTNEKLFF.

The genes are TRBV7-2 and TRBJ2-7; D may be TRBD1 or TRBD2 (5 bases each). CDR3 length: 13 residues. The V end was cut by 6 bases, the J end by 0 bases, with 9 bases between. Germline V gene data show CDR1 as SGHTA and CDR2 as FQGNSA. Here the CDR3 reads CASSRDLSYEQYF. Written as DNA, the CDR3 is TGTGCCAGCAGTCGGGACCTCTCCTACGAGCAGTACTTC.